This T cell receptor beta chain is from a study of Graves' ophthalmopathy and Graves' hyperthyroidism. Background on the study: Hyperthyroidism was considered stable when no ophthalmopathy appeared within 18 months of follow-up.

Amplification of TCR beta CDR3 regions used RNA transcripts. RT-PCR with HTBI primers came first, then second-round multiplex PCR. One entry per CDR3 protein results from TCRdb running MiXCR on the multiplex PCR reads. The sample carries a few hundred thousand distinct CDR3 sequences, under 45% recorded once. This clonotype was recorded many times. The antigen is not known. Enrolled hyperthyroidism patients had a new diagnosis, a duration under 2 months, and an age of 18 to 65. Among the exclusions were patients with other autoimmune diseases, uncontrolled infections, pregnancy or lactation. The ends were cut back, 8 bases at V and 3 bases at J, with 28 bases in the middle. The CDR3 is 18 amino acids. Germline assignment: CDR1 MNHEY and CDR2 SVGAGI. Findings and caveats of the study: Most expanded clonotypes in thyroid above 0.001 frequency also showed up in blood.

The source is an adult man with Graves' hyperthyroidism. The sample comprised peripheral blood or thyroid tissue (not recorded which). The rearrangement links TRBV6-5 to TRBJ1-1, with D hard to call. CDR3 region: CASSVAGNLVVSDTEAFF. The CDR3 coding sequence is TGTGCCAGCTCGGTAGCAGGCAACCTGGTGGTGTCGGACACTGAAGCTTTCTTT.